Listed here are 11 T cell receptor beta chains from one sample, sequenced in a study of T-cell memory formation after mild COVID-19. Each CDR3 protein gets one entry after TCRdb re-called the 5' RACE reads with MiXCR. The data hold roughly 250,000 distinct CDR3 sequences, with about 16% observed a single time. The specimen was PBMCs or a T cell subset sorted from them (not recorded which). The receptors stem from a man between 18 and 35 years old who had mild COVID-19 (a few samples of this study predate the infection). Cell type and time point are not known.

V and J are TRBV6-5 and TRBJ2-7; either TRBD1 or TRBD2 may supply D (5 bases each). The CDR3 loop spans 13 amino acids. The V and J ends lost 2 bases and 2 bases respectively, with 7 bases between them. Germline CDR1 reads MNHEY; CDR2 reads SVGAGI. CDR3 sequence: CASSYMGPYEQYF. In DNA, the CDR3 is TGTGCCAGCAGTTACATGGGACCCTACGAGCAGTACTTC.

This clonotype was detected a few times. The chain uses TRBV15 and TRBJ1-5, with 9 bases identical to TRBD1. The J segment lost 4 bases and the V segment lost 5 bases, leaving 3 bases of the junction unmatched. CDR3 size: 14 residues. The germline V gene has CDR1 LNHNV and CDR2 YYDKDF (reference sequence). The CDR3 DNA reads TGTGCCACCAGCGGGACAGGGACAAATCAGCCCCAGCATTTT. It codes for CATSGTGTNQPQHF. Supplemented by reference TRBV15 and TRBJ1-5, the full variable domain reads DAMVIQNPRYQVTQFGKPVTLSCSQTLNHNVMYWYQQKSSQAPKLLFHYYDKDFNNEADTPDNFQSRRPNTSFCFLDIRSPGLGDTAMYLCATSGTGTNQPQHFGDGTRLSIL.

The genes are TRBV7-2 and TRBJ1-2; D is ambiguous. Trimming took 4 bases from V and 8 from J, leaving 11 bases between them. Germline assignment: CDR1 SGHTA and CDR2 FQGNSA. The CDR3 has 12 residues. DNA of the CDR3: TGTGCCAGCAGCTCACCGGGGAGGGGCTACACCTTC. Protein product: CASSSPGRGYTF.

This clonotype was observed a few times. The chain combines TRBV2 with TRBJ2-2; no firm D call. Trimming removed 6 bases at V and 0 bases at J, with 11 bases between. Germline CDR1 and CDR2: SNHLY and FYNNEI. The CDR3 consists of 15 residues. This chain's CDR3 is CASRLEFANTGELFF. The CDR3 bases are TGTGCCAGCAGGCTGGAGTTCGCGAACACCGGGGAGCTGTTTTTT.

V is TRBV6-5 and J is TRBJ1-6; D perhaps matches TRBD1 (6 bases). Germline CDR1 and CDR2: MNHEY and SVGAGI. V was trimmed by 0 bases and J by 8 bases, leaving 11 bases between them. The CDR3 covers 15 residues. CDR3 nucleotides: TGTGCCAGCAGTTACTCGACCAGGGGCGATTCACCCCTCCACTTT. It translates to CASSYSTRGDSPLHF.

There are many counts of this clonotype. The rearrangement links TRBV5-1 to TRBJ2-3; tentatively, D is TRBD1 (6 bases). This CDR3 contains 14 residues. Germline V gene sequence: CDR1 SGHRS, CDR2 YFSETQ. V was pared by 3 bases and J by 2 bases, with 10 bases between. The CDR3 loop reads CASSSQGYTDTQYF. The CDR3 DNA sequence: TGCGCCAGCAGCTCACAGGGCTACACAGATACGCAGTATTTT.

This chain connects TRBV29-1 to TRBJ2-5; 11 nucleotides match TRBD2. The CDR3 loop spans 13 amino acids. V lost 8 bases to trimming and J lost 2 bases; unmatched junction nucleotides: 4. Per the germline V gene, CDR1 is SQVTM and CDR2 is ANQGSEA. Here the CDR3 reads CSTGTSGQETQYF. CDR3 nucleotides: TGCAGCACCGGGACTAGCGGTCAAGAGACCCAGTACTTC.

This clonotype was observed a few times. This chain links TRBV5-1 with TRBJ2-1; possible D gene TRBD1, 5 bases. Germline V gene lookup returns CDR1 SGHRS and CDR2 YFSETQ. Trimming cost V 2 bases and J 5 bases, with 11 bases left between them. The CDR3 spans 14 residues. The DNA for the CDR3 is TGCGCCAGCAGCTTCGCGGCAGGGAACAATGAGCAGTTCTTC. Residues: CASSFAAGNNEQFF.

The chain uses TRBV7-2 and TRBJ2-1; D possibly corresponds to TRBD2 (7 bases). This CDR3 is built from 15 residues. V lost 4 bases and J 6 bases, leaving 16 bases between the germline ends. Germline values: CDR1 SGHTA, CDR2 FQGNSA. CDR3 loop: CASSWGGRLGNEQFF. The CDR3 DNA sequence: TGTGCCAGCAGCTGGGGGGGGCGGCTTGGCAATGAGCAGTTCTTC.

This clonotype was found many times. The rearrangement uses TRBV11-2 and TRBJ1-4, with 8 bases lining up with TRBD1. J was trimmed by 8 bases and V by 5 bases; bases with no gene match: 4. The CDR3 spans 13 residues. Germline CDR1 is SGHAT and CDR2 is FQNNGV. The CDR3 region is CASSRGQGEKLFF. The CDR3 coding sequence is TGTGCCAGCAGCCGCGGACAGGGAGAAAAACTGTTTTTT.

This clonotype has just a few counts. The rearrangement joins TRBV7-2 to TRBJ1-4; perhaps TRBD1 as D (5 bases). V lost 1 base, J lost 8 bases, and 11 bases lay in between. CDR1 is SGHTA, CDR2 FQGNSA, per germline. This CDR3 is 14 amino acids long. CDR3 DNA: TGTGCCAGCAGCTTAGTGGAGGGGCACGAAAAACTGTTTTTT. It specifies CASSLVEGHEKLFF.